This T cell receptor beta chain was documented in a study of graft-versus-host responses after intestinal transplantation. Produced via immunoSEQ multiplex PCR; TCRdb's table is partial and in-frame only. Of roughly 99,000 clones in the sample, around 92% were seen once. The germline gives CDR1 SGHAT, CDR2 FQNNGV. The CDR3 extends over 15 amino acids. J gave up 2 bases and V 3 bases, and 5 bases lay outside the gene matches. Details on this clone: Its antigen is unidentified.

The V gene is TRBV11-2, the J gene TRBJ2-3; 7 bases match TRBD2. The TCR was taken from a human donor who was the organ donor for an intestinal transplant. The sequencing here drew on unstimulated CD8+ T cells sorted from spleen or lymph node cells, taken before transplant. CDR3 residues: CASSFASGNTDTQYF. The CDR3 DNA follows: TGTGCCAGCAGCTTTGCTAGCGGAAACACAGATACGCAGTATTTT.